This is a list of T cell receptor beta chains from one sample in a study of T cells in Graves' hyperthyroidism and ophthalmopathy. A single record per CDR3 protein comes from TCRdb applying MiXCR to the multiplex PCR reads. The sample lists 750,000 to 900,000 distinct CDR3 sequences, about 38% occurring once. Sequencing was carried out using blood. These receptors were taken from a man aged 18 to 29 with Graves' hyperthyroidism. CDR3s include the opening cysteine and the closing phenylalanine or tryptophan. Clone size is stated in some rows and not others, as once, few, many or a class when expanded.

cdr3_length	v_call	j_call	clone_size	cdr3_aa
15	TRBV7-3	TRBJ1-5	many	CASSSLEQLNQPQHF
12	TRBV29-1	TRBJ2-2	.	CSTQGYTGELFF
15	TRBV28	TRBJ2-5	few	CASSQTRNQGETQYF
15	TRBV2	TRBJ1-3	many	CASREGRGSGNTIYF
13	TRBV20-1	TRBJ1-5	many	CSVPQGLDQPQHF
13	TRBV7-2	TRBJ2-7	.	CASSYYRAGEQYF
11	TRBV7-9	TRBJ1-1	many	CASGDYTEAFF
16	TRBV7-2	TRBJ1-5	few	CASSLGRTDSNQPQHF
15	TRBV7-2	TRBJ2-5	many	CASSFLEAESETQYF
15	TRBV20-1	TRBJ2-2	.	CSATGQGASSGELFF
14	TRBV5-1	TRBJ1-1	.	CASSYWRENTEAFF
13	TRBV5-4	TRBJ2-5	.	CASNGDSWGTQYF
14	TRBV29-1	TRBJ2-6	many	CSVAGGNGANVLTF
14	TRBV25-1	TRBJ1-5	.	CASRDQDSTQPQHF
15	TRBV2	TRBJ2-7	few	CASSGLAGVAYEQYF
14	TRBV20-1	TRBJ2-5	.	CSAMAARTQETQYF
15	TRBV20-1	TRBJ1-4	.	CSARVNRGLYEKLFF
15	TRBV9	TRBJ2-2	few	CASSVGTVSTGELFF
16	TRBV5-1	TRBJ1-1	.	CASSYFPSTGNTEAFF
11	TRBV20-1	TRBJ1-2	many	CSASWGYGYTF
16	TRBV19	TRBJ1-1	.	CASTRIGPRGNTEAFF
15	TRBV19	TRBJ1-1	many	CASRPHRDQNTKAFF
15	TRBV7-8	TRBJ2-7	many	CASSPTDANGYEQYF
13	TRBV29-1	TRBJ2-5	many	CSAGQGMRETQYF
16	TRBV29-1	TRBJ2-6	.	CSVASGKDTGANVLTF
17	TRBV19	TRBJ1-1	.	CASTAIRRGGMNTEAFF
15	TRBV14	TRBJ1-1	.	CASSHSGRANTEAFF
15	TRBV7-6	TRBJ1-2	many	CASSLEETGAGGYTF
17	TRBV7-9	TRBJ1-1	few	CASSLDHQQGLNTEAFF
15	TRBV4-1	TRBJ1-1	few	CASSQASGLNTEAFF
18	TRBV7-2	TRBJ2-5	.	CASSSFGAGTSGRETQYF
14	TRBV29-1	TRBJ1-2	.	CSVDYRASGYGYTF
13	TRBV6-5	TRBJ2-5	few	CAAFRDNQETQYF
14	TRBV5-8	TRBJ2-2	few	CASSFGPNTGELFF
16	TRBV4-3	TRBJ2-7	few	CASSQSSLATAYEQYF
15	TRBV5-5	TRBJ1-2	.	CASIIGVGGPGGYTF
13	TRBV2	TRBJ1-1	many	CASTNAVNTEAFF
16	TRBV5-1	TRBJ2-7	.	CASSLERRDSSYEQYF
13	TRBV7-9	TRBJ2-7	.	CASSRTGDREQYF
12	TRBV12-3/TRBV12-4	TRBJ1-2	many	CASSSTGYGYTF
17	TRBV24-1	TRBJ2-5	.	CATGTSGRGNTQETQYF
13	TRBV6-5	TRBJ2-7	.	CASSYGQPYEQYF
13	TRBV29-1	TRBJ2-7	.	CSAGTLNTGELYF
13	TRBV29-1	TRBJ2-2	many	CSVEGAYTGELFF
13	TRBV2	TRBJ1-5	many	CASVRGSDQPQHF
13	TRBV29-1	TRBJ1-2	.	CNEDRGITGGYTF
13	TRBV19	TRBJ1-1	many	CASSLVRNTEAFF
15	TRBV5-1	TRBJ2-7	.	CASSPARSSVYEQYF
17	TRBV19	TRBJ1-2	.	CASSIVKRGFLHYGYTF
14	TRBV20-1	TRBJ2-5	many	CSASSPSEEETQYF
14	TRBV19	TRBJ2-2	many	CASSSGLAAEELFF
16	TRBV7-9	TRBJ2-2	.	CASSLDPSGNTGELFF
15	TRBV5-1	TRBJ2-5	few	CASSVGTANQETQYF
13	TRBV7-9	TRBJ1-1	.	CASSEGSPNEAFF